This T cell receptor beta chain appears in the sequencing data of a study of cytomegalovirus exposure and HLA in healthy donors. The PCR ran on 60 Vbeta and 13 Jbeta primers. Sequenced by immunoSEQ multiplex PCR; TCRdb stores in-frame clones only, minus some. Here the sample spans some 150,000 clones, about two thirds being singletons. V lost 4 bases, J lost 5 bases, and 11 bases stayed unmatched. There are 16 residues in the CDR3. In germline, CDR1 is LNHDA, CDR2 SQIVND (reference sequence). This clonotype was obtained from a man aged 45-60 years in good health and CMV-seropositive. Sequences were obtained from PBMCs. The rearrangement uses TRBV19 and TRBJ2-1; 7 nucleotides align to TRBD2. The CDR3 DNA sequence: TGTGCCAGTAGTACTGTCCGGGGGGTCGGTAACAATGAGCAGTTCTTC. This codes for CASSTVRGVGNNEQFF.